The present T cell receptor (beta chain) was sequenced within a study of CD8+CD57+ T cells in acquired aplastic anemia. Overall study context: DNA from sorted CD4+ and CD8+ cells averaged approximately 2.9 ug. Some 10 million reads were obtained on average for healthy donor CD4+ cells.

The CDR3 totals 17 residues. Germline CDR1 and CDR2: SNHLY and FYNNEI. TCR beta VDJ combinations and CDR3 sequences were profiled from genomic DNA. TCRdb reprocessed the reads via MiXCR and lists one record per CDR3 protein. The data contain 100,000 to 130,000 distinct CDR3 sequences, approximately 49% of them singletons. Turning to this clonotype: One end of the junction is discordant with germline, which a read error may explain.

The TCR was taken from a human donor in good health, serving as a control. The genes are TRBV2 and TRBJ1-5, with TRBD1 matching 8 bases. Near its end, the DNA agrees better with TRBJ2-3, so the J call may be wrong. Sequencing input: sorted CD4+, CD8+, or CD8+CD57+ T cells (not recorded which) from PBMCs. In DNA, the CDR3 is TGCGCCAGCTGCCTGGACAGGGCGAGAGGTGGCAATCAGCCCCAGTATTTT. It translates to CASCLDRARGGNQPQYF.